This is a list of T cell receptor beta chains from one sample in a study of cytomegalovirus exposure and HLA in healthy donors. Clones were read by immunoSEQ multiplex PCR, and TCRdb kept only the in-frame ones, dropping some. The table shows roughly 100,000 clones, with more than 70% occurring only once. The sequenced sample consisted of PBMCs. All receptors come from a male donor in good health and CMV-seropositive. CDR3s include the opening cysteine and the closing phenylalanine or tryptophan. A D gene is named only where the DNA matches it firmly. Clone sizes are given selectively: once, few, many, or a class where the clone is expanded.

D	length	V	J	size	CDR3	DNA
-	12	TRBV14	TRBJ2-1	-	CASSQVLHEQFF	TGTGCCAGCAGCCAAGTCTTACACGAGCAGTTCTTC
TRBD1	17	TRBV7-8	TRBJ1-6	-	CASSSLLAGGGLSPLHF	TGTGCCAGCAGCTCACTCTTAGCTGGAGGGGGCTTATCACCCCTCCACTTT
TRBD2	14	TRBV19	TRBJ2-1	few	CASSITSGSSKQFF	TGTGCCAGTAGTATAACTAGCGGGAGTAGTAAGCAGTTCTTC
-	15	TRBV7-2	TRBJ1-5	-	CASSFEGGGSRPQHF	TGTGCCAGCAGCTTCGAGGGGGGGGGATCTCGGCCCCAGCATTTT
-	13	TRBV2	TRBJ2-1	-	CASRTRSLDEQFF	TGTGCCAGCAGGACTAGGAGTTTGGATGAGCAGTTCTTC
-	12	TRBV4-1	TRBJ2-3	few	CASSPRGGTQYF	TGCGCCAGCAGCCCGCGCGGGGGCACGCAGTATTTT
-	14	TRBV5-6	TRBJ2-5	-	CASSLMRSEETQYF	TGTGCCAGCAGCTTGATGCGGAGTGAAGAGACCCAGTACTTC
-	14	TRBV19	TRBJ2-7	-	CASSMGDGYYEQYF	TGTGCCAGTAGTATGGGCGACGGATACTACGAGCAGTACTTC
TRBD1	18	TRBV7-3	TRBJ2-2	-	CASSRDSPLDRIPGELFF	TGTGCCAGCAGTCGGGACAGCCCGTTGGATCGTATCCCCGGGGAGCTGTTTTTT
TRBD1	15	TRBV7-2	TRBJ1-2	-	CASSFLAGTDYGYTF	TGTGCCAGCAGCTTTCTAGCCGGGACAGACTATGGCTACACCTTC
TRBD1	16	TRBV7-2	TRBJ1-4	-	CASSPWTGGANEKLFF	TGTGCCAGCAGCCCTTGGACAGGGGGAGCCAATGAAAAACTGTTTTTT
TRBD1	15	TRBV10-3	TRBJ1-5	-	CAISEGQGASQPQHF	TGTGCCATCAGTGAGGGGCAGGGGGCAAGTCAGCCCCAGCATTTT
-	14	TRBV7-2	TRBJ1-5	-	CASSFSGPNQPQHF	TGTGCCAGCAGCTTCTCAGGGCCGAATCAGCCCCAGCATTTT
TRBD1	12	TRBV27	TRBJ1-2	-	CASPSTGDGYTF	TGTGCCAGCCCGTCGACAGGGGACGGCTACACCTTC
TRBD1	14	TRBV4-2	TRBJ2-4	-	CASSQVQGAPKFDF	TGTGCCAGCAGCCAAGTACAGGGGGCCCCTAAATTCGACTTC
TRBD1	16	TRBV11-2	TRBJ2-2	-	CASSLSGQGGTGELFF	TGTGCCAGCAGCTTAAGCGGACAGGGCGGAACCGGGGAGCTGTTTTTT
-	17	TRBV19	TRBJ1-3	-	CASSIPTGLRVGNTIYF	TGTGCCAGTAGTATTCCGACAGGTCTTCGGGTTGGAAACACCATATATTTT
TRBD1	13	TRBV29-1	TRBJ2-1	-	CSVRTGDYNEQFF	TGCAGCGTTAGGACAGGGGATTACAATGAGCAGTTCTTC
-	17	TRBV18	TRBJ1-3	-	CASSPPSGQNHGNTIYF	TGTGCCAGCTCACCACCGAGCGGACAGAACCATGGAAACACCATATATTTT
-	13	TRBV7-7	TRBJ2-1	few	CASSLTAGREQFF	TGTGCTAGCAGCTTAACGGCGGGACGTGAGCAGTTCTTC
TRBD1	15	TRBV6-1	TRBJ2-1	-	CASSGGTGRYNEQFF	TGTGCCAGCAGTGGTGGGACAGGGAGATACAATGAGCAGTTCTTC
-	11	TRBV2	TRBJ2-7	once	CASRQAYEQYF	TGTGCCAGCAGACAGGCCTACGAGCAGTACTTC
TRBD2	14	TRBV28	TRBJ2-3	-	CATHRGEGTDTQYF	TGTGCCACCCACCGAGGGGAGGGGACAGATACGCAGTATTTT
TRBD1	15	TRBV7-2	TRBJ1-5	-	CASSLGPQGNQPQHF	TGTGCCAGCAGCTTAGGCCCACAGGGGAACCAGCCCCAGCATTTT
TRBD1	15	TRBV5-1	TRBJ1-2	-	CASSLSGGGSYGYTF	TGCGCCAGCAGCTTGTCGGGAGGGGGCAGCTATGGCTACACCTTC
TRBD2	14	TRBV6-4	TRBJ2-2	once	CASRLAPNTGELFF	TGTGCCAGCCGACTAGCGCCGAACACCGGGGAGCTGTTTTTT
-	13	TRBV6-1	TRBJ2-2	-	CASRTDTTGELFF	TGTGCCAGCAGAACCGACACAACCGGGGAGCTGTTTTTT
-	12	TRBV28	TRBJ1-4	few	CASRQGNEKLFF	TGTGCCAGCAGGCAGGGTAATGAAAAACTGTTTTTT
-	13	TRBV2	TRBJ1-5	few	CASRRDGGGPQHF	TGTGCCAGCAGAAGAGACGGGGGTGGGCCCCAGCATTTT
TRBD2	15	TRBV7-6	TRBJ2-7	-	CASSFRASGIYEQYF	TGTGCCAGCAGCTTTCGGGCTAGCGGTATTTACGAGCAGTACTTC
-	14	TRBV6-5	TRBJ1-2	-	CASSPSLGARGYTF	TGTGCCAGCAGTCCCTCCCTTGGGGCGAGAGGCTACACCTTC
TRBD2	15	TRBV4-3	TRBJ2-1	-	CASSRGLAGDNEQFF	TGCGCCAGCAGCCGAGGACTAGCGGGCGACAATGAGCAGTTCTTC
TRBD1	15	TRBV30	TRBJ1-5	-	CAWSVRGTDVQPQHF	TGTGCCTGGAGTGTACGGGGGACAGACGTTCAGCCCCAGCATTTT
TRBD1	12	TRBV9	TRBJ2-7	-	CASGGQGHEQYF	TGTGCCAGCGGCGGACAGGGACACGAGCAGTACTTC
TRBD2	15	TRBV4-3	TRBJ2-2	-	CASSRLAANTGELFF	TGCGCCAGCAGCCGACTAGCGGCGAACACCGGGGAGCTGTTTTTT
-	13	TRBV11-1	TRBJ2-5	-	CASSPGTQETQYF	TGTGCCAGCAGCCCCGGGACTCAAGAGACCCAGTACTTC
TRBD2	15	TRBV18	TRBJ2-3	-	CASSPEREGTDTQYF	TGTGCCAGCTCACCGGAGCGGGAGGGCACAGATACGCAGTATTTT
TRBD1	15	TRBV7-9	TRBJ1-4	once	CASSLTGGPNEKLFF	TGTGCCAGCAGCCTGACAGGGGGACCTAATGAAAAACTGTTTTTT
TRBD1	14	TRBV19	TRBJ1-2	-	CAPRGQGISYGYTF	TGTGCCCCCAGGGGGCAGGGGATTTCTTATGGCTACACCTTC
-	13	TRBV19	TRBJ1-5	-	CASSFGGNQPQHF	TGTGCCAGTAGTTTCGGGGGGAATCAGCCCCAGCATTTT
-	14	TRBV11-1	TRBJ2-6	-	CASSRTGESSIRFF	TGTGCCAGCAGTCGGACGGGGGAGTCTTCGATCCGTTTTTTC
TRBD1	15	TRBV7-8	TRBJ2-1	-	CASSLGRGSFNEQFF	TGTGCCAGCAGCTTAGGCAGGGGGTCCTTCAATGAGCAGTTCTTC